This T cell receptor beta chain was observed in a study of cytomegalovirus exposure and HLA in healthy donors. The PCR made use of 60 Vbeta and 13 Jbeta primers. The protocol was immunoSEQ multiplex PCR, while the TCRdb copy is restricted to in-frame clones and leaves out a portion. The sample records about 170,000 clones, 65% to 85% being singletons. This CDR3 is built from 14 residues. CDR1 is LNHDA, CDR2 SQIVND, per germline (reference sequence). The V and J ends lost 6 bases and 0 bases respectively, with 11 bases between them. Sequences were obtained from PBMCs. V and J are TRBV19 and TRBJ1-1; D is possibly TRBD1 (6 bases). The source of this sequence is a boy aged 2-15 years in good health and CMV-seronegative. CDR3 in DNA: TGTGCCAGTAGCGGGGACATATTGAACACTGAAGCTTTCTTT. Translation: CASSGDILNTEAFF. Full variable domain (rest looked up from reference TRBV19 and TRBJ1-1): DGGITQSPKYLFRKEGQNVTLSCEQNLNHDAMYWYRQDPGQGLRLIYYSQIVNDFQKGDIAEGYSVSREKKESFPLTVTSAQKNPTAFYLCASSGDILNTEAFFGQGTRLTVV.